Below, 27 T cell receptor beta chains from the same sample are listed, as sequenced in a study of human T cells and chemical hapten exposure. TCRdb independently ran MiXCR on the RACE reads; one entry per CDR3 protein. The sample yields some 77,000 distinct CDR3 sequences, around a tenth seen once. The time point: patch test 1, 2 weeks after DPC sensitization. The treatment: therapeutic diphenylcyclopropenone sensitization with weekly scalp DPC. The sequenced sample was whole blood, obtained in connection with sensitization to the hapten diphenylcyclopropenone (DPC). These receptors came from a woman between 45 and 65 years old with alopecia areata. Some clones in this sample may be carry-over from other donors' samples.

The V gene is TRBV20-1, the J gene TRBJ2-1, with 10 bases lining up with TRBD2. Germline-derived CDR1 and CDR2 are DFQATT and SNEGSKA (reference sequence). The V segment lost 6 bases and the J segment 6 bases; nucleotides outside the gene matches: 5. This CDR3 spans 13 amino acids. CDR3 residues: CSAWTSGPNEQFF. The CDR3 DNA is TGCAGTGCCTGGACTAGCGGACCCAATGAGCAGTTCTTC.

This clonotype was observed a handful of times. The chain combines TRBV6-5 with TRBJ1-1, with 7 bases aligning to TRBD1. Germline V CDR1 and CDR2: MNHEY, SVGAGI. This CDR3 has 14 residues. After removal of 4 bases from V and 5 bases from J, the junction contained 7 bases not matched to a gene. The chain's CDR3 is CASSLDRVVTEAFF. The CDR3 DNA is TGTGCCAGCAGTTTAGACAGGGTTGTTACTGAAGCTTTCTTT.

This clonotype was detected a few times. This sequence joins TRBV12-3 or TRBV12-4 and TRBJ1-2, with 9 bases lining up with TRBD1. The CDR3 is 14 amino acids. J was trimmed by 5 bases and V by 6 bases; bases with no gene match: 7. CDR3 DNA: TGTGCCAGCAGCCGGACAGGGGAACCATATGGCTACACCTTC. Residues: CASSRTGEPYGYTF.

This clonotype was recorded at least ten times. The CDR3 region is CSADRRAGNNEQFF. The CDR3 DNA is TGCAGCGCCGACAGGAGGGCCGGGAACAATGAGCAGTTCTTC. The rearrangement links TRBV29-1 to TRBJ2-1; D could derive from TRBD1 or TRBD2 (6 bases each). V was trimmed by 7 bases and J by 5 bases, leaving 18 bases between them. The CDR3 length is 14 residues. The germline CDR1 and CDR2 sequences are SQVTM and ANQGSEA.

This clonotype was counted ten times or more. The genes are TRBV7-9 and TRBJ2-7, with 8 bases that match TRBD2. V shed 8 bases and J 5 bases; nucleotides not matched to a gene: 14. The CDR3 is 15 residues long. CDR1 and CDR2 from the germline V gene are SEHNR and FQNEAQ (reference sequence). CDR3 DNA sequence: TGTGCCAGCGGACCTGCCGGGACTAGAATCCACGAGCAGTACTTC. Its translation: CASGPAGTRIHEQYF.

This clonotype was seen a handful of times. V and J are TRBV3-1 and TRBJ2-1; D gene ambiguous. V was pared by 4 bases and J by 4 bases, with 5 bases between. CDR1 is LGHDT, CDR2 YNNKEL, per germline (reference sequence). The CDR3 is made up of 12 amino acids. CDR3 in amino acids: CASSLYYNEQFF. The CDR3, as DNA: TGTGCCAGCAGCCTCTATTACAATGAGCAGTTCTTC.

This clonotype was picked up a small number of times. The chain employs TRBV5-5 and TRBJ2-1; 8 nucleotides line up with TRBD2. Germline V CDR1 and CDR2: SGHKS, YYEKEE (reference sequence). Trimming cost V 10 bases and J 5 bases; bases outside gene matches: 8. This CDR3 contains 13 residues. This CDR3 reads CAGGTSPNNEQFF. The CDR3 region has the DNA TGTGCCGGAGGGACTAGTCCCAACAATGAGCAGTTCTTC.

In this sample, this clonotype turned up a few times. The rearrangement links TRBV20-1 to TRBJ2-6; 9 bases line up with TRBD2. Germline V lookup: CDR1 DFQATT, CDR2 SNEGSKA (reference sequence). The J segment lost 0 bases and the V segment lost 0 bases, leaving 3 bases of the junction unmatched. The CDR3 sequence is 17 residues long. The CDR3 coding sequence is TGCAGTGCTAGAGATCCTAGCGGGAACTCTGGGGCCAACGTCCTGACTTTC. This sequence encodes CSARDPSGNSGANVLTF.

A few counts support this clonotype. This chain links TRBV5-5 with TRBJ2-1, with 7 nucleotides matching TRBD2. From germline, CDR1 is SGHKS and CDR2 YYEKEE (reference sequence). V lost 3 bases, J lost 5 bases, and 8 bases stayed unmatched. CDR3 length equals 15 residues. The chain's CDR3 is CASSSLGLDDNEQFF. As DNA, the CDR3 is TGTGCCAGCAGCTCATTAGGACTAGACGACAATGAGCAGTTCTTC.

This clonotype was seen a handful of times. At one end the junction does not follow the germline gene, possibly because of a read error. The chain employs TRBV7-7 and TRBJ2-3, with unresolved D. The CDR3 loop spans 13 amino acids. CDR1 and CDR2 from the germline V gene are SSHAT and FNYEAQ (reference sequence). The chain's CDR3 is CASSPGRTDTQYF. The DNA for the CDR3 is TGTGCTAGCAGCCCCGGCCGCACAGATACGCAGTATTTT.

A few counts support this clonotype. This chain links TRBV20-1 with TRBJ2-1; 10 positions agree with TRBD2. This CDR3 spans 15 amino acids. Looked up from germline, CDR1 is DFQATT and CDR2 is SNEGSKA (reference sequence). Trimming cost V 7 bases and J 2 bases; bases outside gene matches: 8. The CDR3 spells CSGGQAGGPYNEQFF. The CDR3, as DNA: TGCAGTGGGGGTCAAGCGGGAGGGCCCTACAATGAGCAGTTCTTC.

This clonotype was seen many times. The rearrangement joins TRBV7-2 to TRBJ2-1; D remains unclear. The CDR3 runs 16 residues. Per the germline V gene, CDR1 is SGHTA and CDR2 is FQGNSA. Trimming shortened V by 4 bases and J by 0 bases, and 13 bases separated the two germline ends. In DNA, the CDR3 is TGTGCCAGCAGCTCGTTCGGTAGGAGCTCCTACAATGAGCAGTTCTTC. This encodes CASSSFGRSSYNEQFF.

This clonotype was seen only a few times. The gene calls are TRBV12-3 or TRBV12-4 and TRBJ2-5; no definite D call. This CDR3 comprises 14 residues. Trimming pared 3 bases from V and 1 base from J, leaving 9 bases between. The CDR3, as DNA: TGTGCCAGCAGTTTTCTGGGCAGCCAAGAGACCCAGTACTTC. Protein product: CASSFLGSQETQYF.

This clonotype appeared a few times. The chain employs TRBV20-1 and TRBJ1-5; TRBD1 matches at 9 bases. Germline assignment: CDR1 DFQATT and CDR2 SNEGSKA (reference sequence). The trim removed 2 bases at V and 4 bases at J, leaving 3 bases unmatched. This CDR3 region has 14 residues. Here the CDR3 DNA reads TGCAGTGCTAGAAGACAGGGGGTTAATCAGCCCCAGCATTTT. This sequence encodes CSARRQGVNQPQHF.

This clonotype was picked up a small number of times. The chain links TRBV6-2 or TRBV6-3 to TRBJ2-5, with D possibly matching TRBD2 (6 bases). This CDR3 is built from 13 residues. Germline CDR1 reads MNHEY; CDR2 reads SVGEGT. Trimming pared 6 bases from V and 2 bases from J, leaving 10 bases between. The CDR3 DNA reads TGTGCCAGCAGCCGACGGGGGCAAGAGACCCAGTACTTC. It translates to CASSRRGQETQYF.

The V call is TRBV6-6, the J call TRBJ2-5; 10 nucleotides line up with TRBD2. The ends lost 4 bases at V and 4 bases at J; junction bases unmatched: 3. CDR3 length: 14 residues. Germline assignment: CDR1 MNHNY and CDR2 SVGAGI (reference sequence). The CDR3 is CASSLKREGETQYF. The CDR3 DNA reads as TGTGCCAGCAGTTTAAAGCGGGAGGGAGAGACCCAGTACTTC.

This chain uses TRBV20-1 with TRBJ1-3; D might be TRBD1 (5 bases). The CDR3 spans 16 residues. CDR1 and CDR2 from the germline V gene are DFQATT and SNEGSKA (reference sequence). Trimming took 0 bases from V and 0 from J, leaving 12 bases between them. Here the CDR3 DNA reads TGCAGTGCTAGAGATCCAAACAGGCACTCTGGAAACACCATATATTTT. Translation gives CSARDPNRHSGNTIYF.

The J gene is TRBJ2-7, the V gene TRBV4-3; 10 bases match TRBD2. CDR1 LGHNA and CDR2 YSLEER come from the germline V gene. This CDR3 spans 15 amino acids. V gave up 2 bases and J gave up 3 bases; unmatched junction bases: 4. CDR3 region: CASSQRLAGRYEQYF. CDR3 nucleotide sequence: TGCGCCAGCAGCCAAAGACTAGCGGGTCGCTACGAGCAGTACTTC.

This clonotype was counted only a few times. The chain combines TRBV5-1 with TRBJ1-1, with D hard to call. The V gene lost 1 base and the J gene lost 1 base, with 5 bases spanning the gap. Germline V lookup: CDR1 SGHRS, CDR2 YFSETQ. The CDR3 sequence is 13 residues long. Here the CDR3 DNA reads TGCGCCAGCAGCTTGCGGGAGAACACTGAAGCTTTCTTT. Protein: CASSLRENTEAFF.

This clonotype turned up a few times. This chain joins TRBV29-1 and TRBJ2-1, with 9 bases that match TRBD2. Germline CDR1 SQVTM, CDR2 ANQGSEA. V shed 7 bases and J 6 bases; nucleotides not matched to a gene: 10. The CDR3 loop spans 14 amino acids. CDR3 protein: CSATGTSTPNEQFF. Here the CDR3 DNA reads TGCAGCGCAACCGGGACTAGCACCCCCAATGAGCAGTTCTTC.

The CDR3 loop is CASSLDHYTGELFF. CDR3 DNA: TGTGCCAGCAGCTTGGACCATTACACCGGGGAGCTGTTTTTT. The chain recombines TRBV5-4 with TRBJ2-2, with unresolved D. Between the trimmed V and J ends, which lost 0 bases and 3 bases, there was a span of 6 bases. Germline CDR1 SGHNT, CDR2 YYREEE (reference sequence). CDR3 size: 14 residues.

CDR3: CASQGAGNTEAFF. CDR3 DNA sequence: TGTGCCAGCCAGGGCGCTGGGAACACTGAAGCTTTCTTT. The chain employs TRBV12-3 or TRBV12-4 and TRBJ1-1, with D possibly being TRBD1 (5 bases). The V end was cut by 8 bases, the J end by 1 base, with 11 bases between. The CDR3 consists of 13 residues.

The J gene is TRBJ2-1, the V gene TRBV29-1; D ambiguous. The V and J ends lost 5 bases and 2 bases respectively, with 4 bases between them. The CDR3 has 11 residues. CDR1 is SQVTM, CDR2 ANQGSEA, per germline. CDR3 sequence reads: CSVLPYNEQFF. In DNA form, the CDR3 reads TGCAGCGTTTTACCCTACAATGAGCAGTTCTTC.

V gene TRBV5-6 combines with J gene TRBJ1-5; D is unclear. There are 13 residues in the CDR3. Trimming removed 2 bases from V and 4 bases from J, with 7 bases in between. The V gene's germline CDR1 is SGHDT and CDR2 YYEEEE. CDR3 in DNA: TGTGCCAGCAGCTTCTCGGGGAATCAGCCCCAGCATTTT. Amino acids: CASSFSGNQPQHF.

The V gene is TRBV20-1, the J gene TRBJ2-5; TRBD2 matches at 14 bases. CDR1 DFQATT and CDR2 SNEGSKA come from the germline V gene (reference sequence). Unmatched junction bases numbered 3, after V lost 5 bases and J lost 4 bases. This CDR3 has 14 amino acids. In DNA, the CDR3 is TGCAGTGCTTTGGGACTAGCGGGAGCAGAGACCCAGTACTTC. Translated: CSALGLAGAETQYF.

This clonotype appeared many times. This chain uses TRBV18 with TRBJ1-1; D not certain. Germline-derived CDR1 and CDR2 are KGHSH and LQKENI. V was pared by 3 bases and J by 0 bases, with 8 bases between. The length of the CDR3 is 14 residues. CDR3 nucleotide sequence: TGTGCCAGCTCACCGGCGAAGTTGAACACTGAAGCTTTCTTT. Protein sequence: CASSPAKLNTEAFF.

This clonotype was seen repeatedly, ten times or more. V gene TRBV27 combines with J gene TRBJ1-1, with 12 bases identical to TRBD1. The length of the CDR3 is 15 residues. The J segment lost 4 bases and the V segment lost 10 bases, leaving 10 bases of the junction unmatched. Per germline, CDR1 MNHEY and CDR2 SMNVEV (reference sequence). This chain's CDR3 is CAIMGQGALGTEAFF. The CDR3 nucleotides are TGTGCCATTATGGGACAGGGGGCGCTGGGCACTGAAGCTTTCTTT.